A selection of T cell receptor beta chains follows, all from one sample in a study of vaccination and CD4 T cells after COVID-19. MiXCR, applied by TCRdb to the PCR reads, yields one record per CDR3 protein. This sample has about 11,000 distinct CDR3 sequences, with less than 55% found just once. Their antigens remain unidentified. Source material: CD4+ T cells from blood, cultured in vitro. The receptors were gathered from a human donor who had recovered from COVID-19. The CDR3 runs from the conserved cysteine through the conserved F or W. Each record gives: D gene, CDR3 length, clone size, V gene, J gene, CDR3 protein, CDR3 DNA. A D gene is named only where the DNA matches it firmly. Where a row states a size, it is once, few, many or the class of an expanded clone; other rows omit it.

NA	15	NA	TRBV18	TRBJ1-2	CASSPVGLTQGGYTF	TGTGCCAGCTCACCGGTAGGGCTTACGCAGGGCGGCTACACCTTC
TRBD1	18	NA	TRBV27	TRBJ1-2	CASSNLGTRGRDSYGYTF	TGTGCCAGCAGTAATTTGGGGACCAGGGGGCGCGATAGCTATGGCTACACCTTC
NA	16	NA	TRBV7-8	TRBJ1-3	CASSLGSRTAGNTIYF	TGTGCCAGCAGCTTAGGGTCAAGGACTGCTGGAAACACCATATATTTT
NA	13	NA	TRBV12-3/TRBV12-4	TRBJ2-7	CASLSGSSYEQYF	TGTGCCAGCCTCTCCGGGAGTTCTTACGAGCAGTACTTC
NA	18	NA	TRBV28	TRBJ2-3	CASSQTPGGQRGTDTQYF	TGTGCCAGCAGTCAAACCCCAGGTGGGCAGAGAGGAACAGATACGCAGTATTTT
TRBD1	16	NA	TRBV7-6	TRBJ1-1	CASSRNGQGANTEAFF	TGTGCCAGCAGCCGAAATGGACAGGGGGCGAACACTGAAGCTTTCTTT
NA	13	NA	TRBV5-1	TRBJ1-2	CASSLLDSYGYTF	TGCGCCAGCAGCCTCTTGGACAGTTATGGCTACACCTTC
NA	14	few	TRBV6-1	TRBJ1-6	CASSEQAGNSPLHF	TGTGCCAGCAGTGAACAGGCAGGGAATTCACCCCTCCACTTT
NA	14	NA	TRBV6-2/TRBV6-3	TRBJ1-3	CASSSSISGNTIYF	TGTGCCAGCAGTTCGAGTATCTCTGGAAACACCATATATTTT
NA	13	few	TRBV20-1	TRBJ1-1	CSARAQGDTEAFF	TGCAGTGCTAGGGCTCAGGGAGACACTGAAGCTTTCTTT
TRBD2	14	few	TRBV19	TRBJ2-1	CASALREGLNEQFF	TGTGCCAGTGCCCTTAGGGAGGGCCTCAATGAGCAGTTCTTC
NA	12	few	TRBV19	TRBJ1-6	CASSTGVPPLHF	TGTGCCAGTAGTACAGGGGTGCCACCCCTCCACTTT
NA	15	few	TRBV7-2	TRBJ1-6	CASSRFWQGNSPLHF	TGTGCCAGCAGCCGTTTTTGGCAGGGGAATTCACCCCTCCACTTT
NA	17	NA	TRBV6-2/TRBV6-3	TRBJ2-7	CASSYVFGSPNSYEQYF	TGTGCCAGCAGTTACGTCTTCGGTTCCCCCAACTCCTACGAGCAGTACTTC
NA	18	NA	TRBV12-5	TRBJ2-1	CASGLVLGGQQAYNEQFF	TGTGCTAGTGGTTTGGTTTTGGGTGGACAGCAAGCATACAATGAGCAGTTCTTC
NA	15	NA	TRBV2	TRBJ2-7	CAGQRGEQWDHEQYF	TGTGCCGGGCAGAGGGGGGAACAGTGGGACCACGAGCAGTACTTC
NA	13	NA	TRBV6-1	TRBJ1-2	CASSKDSLYGYTF	TGTGCCAGCAGCAAGGACAGCCTCTATGGCTACACCTTC
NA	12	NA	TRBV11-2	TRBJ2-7	CASSAEGREQYF	TGTGCCAGCAGCGCAGAGGGGCGCGAGCAGTACTTC
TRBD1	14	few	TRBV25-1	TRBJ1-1	CASSDYRGVTEAFF	TGTGCCAGCAGTGATTACAGGGGTGTCACTGAAGCTTTCTTT
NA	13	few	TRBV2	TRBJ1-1	CASRQTGNTEAFF	TGTGCCAGCAGACAGACAGGGAACACTGAAGCTTTCTTT
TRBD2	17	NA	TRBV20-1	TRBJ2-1	CSAPLAGGPLSYNEQFF	TGCAGTGCCCCACTAGCGGGGGGCCCCCTTTCCTACAATGAGCAGTTCTTC
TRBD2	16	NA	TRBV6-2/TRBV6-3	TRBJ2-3	CASRGTSGSITDTQYF	TGTGCCAGCAGGGGGACTAGCGGGAGTATCACAGATACGCAGTATTTT
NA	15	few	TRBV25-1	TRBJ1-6	CASSVSLGYNSPLHF	TGTGCCAGCAGTGTATCATTGGGCTATAATTCACCCCTCCACTTT
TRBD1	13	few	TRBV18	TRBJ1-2	CASSGGGVYGYTF	TGTGCCAGCTCGGGAGGGGGCGTCTATGGCTACACCTTC
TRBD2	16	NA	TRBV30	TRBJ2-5	CAWSELAGGRQETQYF	TGTGCCTGGAGCGAATTAGCGGGAGGGCGTCAAGAGACCCAGTACTTC
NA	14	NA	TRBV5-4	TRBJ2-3	CASSLVSSTDTQYF	TGTGCCAGCAGCTTGGTTTCCTCCACGGATACGCAGTATTTT
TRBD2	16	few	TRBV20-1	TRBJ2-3	CSALRTSGGLTDTQYF	TGCAGTGCCCTCCGGACTAGCGGGGGACTCACAGATACGCAGTATTTT
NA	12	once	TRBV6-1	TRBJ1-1	CASKNMNTEAFF	TGTGCCAGCAAGAACATGAACACTGAAGCTTTCTTT
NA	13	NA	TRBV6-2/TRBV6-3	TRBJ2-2	CASSSQDAGELFF	TGTGCCAGCAGTTCCCAGGACGCCGGGGAGCTGTTTTTT
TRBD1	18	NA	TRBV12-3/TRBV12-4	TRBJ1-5	CASSSVPGQSVYNQPQHF	TGTGCCAGCAGTTCAGTCCCGGGACAGTCGGTCTACAATCAGCCCCAGCATTTT
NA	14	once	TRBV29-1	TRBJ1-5	CSVEDRQQNQPQHF	TGCAGCGTTGAAGATCGACAGCAGAATCAGCCCCAGCATTTT
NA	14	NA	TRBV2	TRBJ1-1	CASTSTSANTEAFF	TGTGCCAGCACTTCGACATCGGCGAACACTGAAGCTTTCTTT
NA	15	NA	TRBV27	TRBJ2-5	CASSPRRGRQETQYF	TGTGCCAGCAGTCCACGGAGGGGGCGGCAAGAGACCCAGTACTTC
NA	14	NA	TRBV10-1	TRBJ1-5	CASSESRRYPPQHF	TGCGCCAGCAGTGAGTCAAGGAGGTACCCCCCCCAGCATTTT
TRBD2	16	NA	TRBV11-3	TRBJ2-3	CASSQTSGVSTDTQYF	TGTGCCAGCAGCCAAACTAGCGGGGTATCCACAGATACGCAGTATTTT
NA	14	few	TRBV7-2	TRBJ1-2	CASSLGISGYGYTF	TGTGCCAGCAGCTTAGGGATTTCAGGATATGGCTACACCTTC
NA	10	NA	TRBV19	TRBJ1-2	CAGRYKGYTF	TGTGCGGGACGCTACAAGGGCTACACCTTC
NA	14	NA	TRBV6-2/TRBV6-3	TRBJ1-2	CAIKPGGGKYGYTF	TGTGCCATCAAACCAGGCGGGGGCAAGTATGGCTACACCTTC
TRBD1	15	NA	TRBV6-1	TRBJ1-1	CASRNRGGVETEAFF	TGTGCCAGCAGGAACAGGGGTGGGGTTGAAACTGAAGCTTTCTTT
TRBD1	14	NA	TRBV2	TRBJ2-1	CASSDRTGAAGQFF	TGTGCCAGCAGTGACCGGACAGGGGCTGCCGGGCAGTTCTTC
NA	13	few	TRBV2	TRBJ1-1	CASSAQGDTEAFF	TGTGCCAGCAGTGCACAGGGAGACACTGAAGCTTTCTTT
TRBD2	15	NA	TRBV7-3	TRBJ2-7	CASSVIPSGTNEQYF	TGTGCCAGCAGCGTCATTCCTAGCGGGACAAACGAGCAGTACTTC
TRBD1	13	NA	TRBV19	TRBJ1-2	CASSSDRGYGYTF	TGTGCCAGTAGTTCGGACAGGGGTTATGGCTACACCTTC
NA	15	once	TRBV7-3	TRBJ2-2	CASSLSPSHTGELFF	TGTGCCAGCAGCTTAAGCCCCTCACACACCGGGGAGCTGTTTTTT
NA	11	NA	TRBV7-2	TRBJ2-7	CASSSLYEQYF	TGTGCCAGCAGCTCCCTATACGAGCAGTACTTC
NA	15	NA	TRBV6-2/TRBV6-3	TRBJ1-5	CASSWGQGGGQPQHF	TGTGCCAGCAGTTGGGGGCAGGGAGGAGGACAGCCCCAGCATTTT
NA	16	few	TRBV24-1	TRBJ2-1	CATSDSRASVYNEQFF	TGTGCCACCAGTGATAGCCGGGCTAGCGTCTACAATGAGCAGTTCTTC
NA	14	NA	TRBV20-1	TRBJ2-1	CSARDFAVYNEQFF	TGCAGTGCTAGAGATTTTGCAGTTTACAATGAGCAGTTCTTC
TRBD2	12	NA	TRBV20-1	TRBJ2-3	CSAGVSGETQYF	TGCAGTGCTGGGGTTAGCGGGGAAACGCAGTATTTT
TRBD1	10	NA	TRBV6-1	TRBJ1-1	CASSDWDRQF	TGTGCCAGCAGTGATTGGGACAGGCAGTTT
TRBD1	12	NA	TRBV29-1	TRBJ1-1	CSVEGTGKRAFF	TGCAGCGTTGAAGGGACAGGAAAAAGAGCTTTCTTT
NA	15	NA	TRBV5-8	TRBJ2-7	CASSLDVSFPYEQYF	TGTGCCAGCAGCTTGGACGTGTCATTTCCCTACGAGCAGTACTTC
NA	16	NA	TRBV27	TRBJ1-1	CASSFSARNSGTEAFF	TGTGCCAGCAGTTTCTCCGCCCGGAACTCGGGCACTGAAGCTTTCTTT
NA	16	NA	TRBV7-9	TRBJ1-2	CASSLEPRPINYGYTF	TGTGCCAGCAGCTTAGAACCACGGCCGATTAACTATGGCTACACCTTC
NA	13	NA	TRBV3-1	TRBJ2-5	CASSLGGQETQYF	TGTGCCAGCAGCCTCGGTGGACAAGAGACCCAGTACTTC
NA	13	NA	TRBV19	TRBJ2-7	CASSIEGETEQYF	TGTGCCAGTAGTATAGAGGGGGAAACGGAGCAGTACTTC
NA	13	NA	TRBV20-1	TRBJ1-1	CSARRAGNTEAFF	TGCAGTGCTAGAAGGGCAGGGAACACTGAAGCTTTCTTT
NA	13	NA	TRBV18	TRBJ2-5	CASSRHRQETQYF	TGTGCCAGCTCACGCCACAGACAAGAGACCCAGTACTTC